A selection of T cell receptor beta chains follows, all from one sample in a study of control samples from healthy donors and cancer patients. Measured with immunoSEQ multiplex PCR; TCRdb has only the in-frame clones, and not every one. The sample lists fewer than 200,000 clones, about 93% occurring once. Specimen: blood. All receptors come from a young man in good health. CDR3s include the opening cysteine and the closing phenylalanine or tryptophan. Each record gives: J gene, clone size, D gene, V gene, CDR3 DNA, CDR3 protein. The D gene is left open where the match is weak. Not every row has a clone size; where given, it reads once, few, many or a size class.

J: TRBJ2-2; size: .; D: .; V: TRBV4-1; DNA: TGCGCCAGCAGCCAAGAAACCAGCGTCGGCGGGGAGCTGTTTTTT; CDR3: CASSQETSVGGELFF
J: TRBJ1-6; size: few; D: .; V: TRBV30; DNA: TGTGCCTGGAGTGTACGGTCCTCCCAGGTGAATTCACCCCTCCACTTT; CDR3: CAWSVRSSQVNSPLHF
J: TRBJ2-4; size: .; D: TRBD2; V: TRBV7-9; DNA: TGTGCCAGCAGCCCCTCAGCGGGGCAAAACATTCAGTACTTC; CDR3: CASSPSAGQNIQYF
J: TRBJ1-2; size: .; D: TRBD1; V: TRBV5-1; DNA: TGCGCCAGCAGCTTGGAGGGCAGGGGGAACGGCTACACCTTC; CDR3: CASSLEGRGNGYTF
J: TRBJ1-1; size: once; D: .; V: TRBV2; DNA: TGTGCCAGCAGTCGGACGCGGACGATTGAAGCTTTCTTT; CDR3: CASSRTRTIEAFF
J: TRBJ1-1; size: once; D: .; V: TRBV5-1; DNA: TGCGCCAGCAGCTTGGCCGGGGAAGCTTTCTTT; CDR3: CASSLAGEAFF
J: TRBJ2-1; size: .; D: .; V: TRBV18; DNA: TGTGCCAGCTCACCACCGGGAGGGGGCGGGATTGGTGAGCAGTTCTTC; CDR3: CASSPPGGGGIGEQFF
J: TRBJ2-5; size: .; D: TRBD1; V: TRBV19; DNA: TGTGCCAGTAGTATAAAGGGACAGCTAGAGACCCAGTACTTC; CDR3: CASSIKGQLETQYF
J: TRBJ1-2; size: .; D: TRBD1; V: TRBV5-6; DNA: TGTGCCAGCAGCTATCCAGGGGGCCCCCTATATGGCTACACCTTC; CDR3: CASSYPGGPLYGYTF
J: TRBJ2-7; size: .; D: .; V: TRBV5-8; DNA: TGTGCCAGCAGTTGGGGGAACTACGAGCAGTACTTC; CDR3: CASSWGNYEQYF
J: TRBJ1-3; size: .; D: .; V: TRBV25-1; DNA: TGTGCCAGCAGGGGAACGGGGAAGAGCTCTGGAAACACCATATATTTT; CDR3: CASRGTGKSSGNTIYF
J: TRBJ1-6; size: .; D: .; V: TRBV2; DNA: TGTGCCAGCAGCTCGGACGTAGCGGGTAATTCACCCCTCCACTTT; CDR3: CASSSDVAGNSPLHF
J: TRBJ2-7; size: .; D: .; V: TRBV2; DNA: TGTGCCAGCAGTGAAACCCCGGGGTACGGGCAGTACTTC; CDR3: CASSETPGYGQYF
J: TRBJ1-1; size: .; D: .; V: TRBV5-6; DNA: TGTGCCAGCAGCTTGAGAGGGCTTTGGACTGAAGCTTTCTTT; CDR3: CASSLRGLWTEAFF
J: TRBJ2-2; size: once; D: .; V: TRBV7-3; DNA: TGTGCCAGCAGCTTAAGACCCGGGGAGCTGTTTTTT; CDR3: CASSLRPGELFF
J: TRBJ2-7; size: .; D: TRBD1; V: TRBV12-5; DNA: TGTGCTAGTGGTTTGGAATGGACAGGGGGCTACGAGCAGTACTTC; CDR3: CASGLEWTGGYEQYF
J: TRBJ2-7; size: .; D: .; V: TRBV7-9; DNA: TGTGCCAGCAGCCCTACCGGGCAGGGGTTCGAGCAGTACTTC; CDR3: CASSPTGQGFEQYF
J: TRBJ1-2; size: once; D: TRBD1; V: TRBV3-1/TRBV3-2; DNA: TGTGCCAGCAGCCTTCGACAGGGGAACTATGGCTACACCTTC; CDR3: CASSLRQGNYGYTF
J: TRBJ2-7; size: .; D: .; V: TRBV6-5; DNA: TGTGCCAGCAGTTACAGGGGACTGACCTCCTACGAGCAGTACTTC; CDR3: CASSYRGLTSYEQYF
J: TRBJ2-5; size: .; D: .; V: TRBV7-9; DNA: TGTGCCAGCAGCGATAGCGTGTCGGAGACCCAGTACTTC; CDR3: CASSDSVSETQYF
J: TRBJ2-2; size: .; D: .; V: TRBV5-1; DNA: TGCGCCAGCAGAGGCGGGTTAGGCACCGGGGAGCTGTTTTTT; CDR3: CASRGGLGTGELFF
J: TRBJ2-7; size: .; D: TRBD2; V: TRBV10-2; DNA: TGCGCCAGCAGCCCTAGCGGGGGGGTCTACGAGCAGTACTTC; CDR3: CASSPSGGVYEQYF
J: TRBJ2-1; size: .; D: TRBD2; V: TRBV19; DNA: TGTGCCAGTAGGGCACTAGCGGGGGGCCCGTACAATGAGCAGTTCTTC; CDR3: CASRALAGGPYNEQFF
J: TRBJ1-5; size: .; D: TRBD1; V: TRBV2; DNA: TGTGCCAGCAGTTTGCGGGACAGAGCCTTTAATCAGCCCCAGCATTTT; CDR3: CASSLRDRAFNQPQHF
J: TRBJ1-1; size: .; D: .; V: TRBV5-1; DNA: TGCGCCAGCAGCTTGTGGCCCGCGAGCACTGAAGCTTTCTTT; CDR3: CASSLWPASTEAFF
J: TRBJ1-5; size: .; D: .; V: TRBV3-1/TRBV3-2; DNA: TGTGCCAGCAGCCAGGGGTATAGCAATCAGCCCCAGCATTTT; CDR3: CASSQGYSNQPQHF
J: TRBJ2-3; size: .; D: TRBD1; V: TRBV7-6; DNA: TGTGCCAGCAGCTTGACAGGGGGGTGGACAGATACGCAGTATTTT; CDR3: CASSLTGGWTDTQYF
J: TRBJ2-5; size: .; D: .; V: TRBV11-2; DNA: TGTGCCAGCAGCCGCCGGGGGCGACAAGAGACCCAGTACTTC; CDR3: CASSRRGRQETQYF
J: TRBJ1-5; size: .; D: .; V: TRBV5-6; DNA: TGTGCCAGCAGCTTAGGACGGGGGAATCAGCCCCAGCATTTT; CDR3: CASSLGRGNQPQHF